Listed here are 16 T cell receptor beta chains from one sample, sequenced in a study of T-cell memory formation after mild COVID-19. TCRdb passed the 5' RACE reads through MiXCR, listing each CDR3 protein once. The data hold under 300,000 distinct CDR3 sequences, with roughly a tenth observed a single time. The specimen was PBMCs or a T cell subset sorted from them (not recorded which). These receptors were taken from a man younger than 35 who had mild COVID-19 (a few samples of this study predate the infection). Cell type and time point are not known.

This clonotype was seen repeatedly, ten times or more. The J gene is TRBJ2-7, the V gene TRBV5-1; 7 positions agree with TRBD1. The ends lost 6 bases at V and 0 bases at J; junction bases unmatched: 6. The CDR3 spans 14 residues. Germline V gives CDR1 SGHRS, CDR2 YFSETQ. The CDR3 loop reads CASNPTGPSYEQYF. The DNA for the CDR3 is TGCGCCAGCAACCCGACAGGGCCCTCCTACGAGCAGTACTTC.

The J gene is TRBJ2-7, the V gene TRBV18; D remains unclear. This CDR3 contains 14 residues. Germline assignment: CDR1 KGHSH and CDR2 LQKENI. Trimming took 0 bases from V and 2 from J, leaving 8 bases between them. DNA of the CDR3: TGTGCCAGCTCACCACCCACCGGACCCTACGAGCAGTACTTC. It encodes CASSPPTGPYEQYF.

At least ten counts were recorded for this clonotype. The J gene is TRBJ1-2, the V gene TRBV29-1; weak D call: TRBD1 (6 bases). CDR1 and CDR2 (germline): SQVTM, ANQGSEA. The CDR3 runs 13 residues. V shed 1 base and J shed 4 bases, with 10 bases lying between them. The CDR3 sequence is CSVEGQGPYGYTF. The DNA for the CDR3 is TGCAGCGTTGAAGGGCAGGGGCCCTATGGCTACACCTTC.

This clonotype was detected only a few times. The rearrangement uses TRBV25-1 and TRBJ2-2; D remains ambiguous. CDR3 size: 13 residues. V shed 10 bases and J shed 2 bases, with 11 bases lying between them. CDR1 and CDR2 from the germline V gene are MGHDK and SYGVNS. CDR3: CATQEFNTGELFF. The CDR3 nucleotides read TGTGCCACGCAGGAGTTCAACACCGGGGAGCTGTTTTTT.

CDR3 in amino acids: CASRDGTNEKLFF. In DNA form, the CDR3 reads TGTGCCAGCAGAGACGGGACTAATGAAAAACTGTTTTTT. The rearrangement uses TRBV14 and TRBJ1-4, with no clear D. V was pared by 6 bases and J by 2 bases, with 7 bases between. Germline CDR1 SGHDN, CDR2 FVKESK. This CDR3 has 13 amino acids.

The chain joins TRBV5-5 to TRBJ1-2, with D tentatively TRBD1 (5 bases). V was trimmed by 5 bases and J by 3 bases, leaving 20 bases between them. Germline assignment: CDR1 SGHKS and CDR2 YYEKEE (reference sequence). This CDR3 is built from 16 residues. The CDR3 loop reads CASSPIGGTRDYGYTF. The CDR3 DNA is TGTGCCAGCAGTCCGATCGGGGGGACTAGGGACTATGGCTACACCTTC.

This chain uses TRBV12-3 or TRBV12-4 with TRBJ2-5, with D perhaps matching TRBD2 (6 bases). The CDR3 sequence is 15 residues long. Trimming removed 5 bases at V and 4 bases at J, with 17 bases between. For the CDR3, the DNA is TGTGCCAGCAGTCGAGGCCCGGGGGTAGCAGAGACCCAGTACTTC. This sequence encodes CASSRGPGVAETQYF.

The chain couples TRBV29-1 to TRBJ1-2; 9 bases map to TRBD1. The CDR3 loop spans 13 amino acids. Germline loops: CDR1 SQVTM, CDR2 ANQGSEA. Germline trimming cut 3 bases from V and 5 bases from J; bases unmatched to any gene: 4. CDR3 protein: CSVERTGEYGYTF. CDR3 nucleotide sequence: TGCAGCGTTGAGCGGACAGGGGAATATGGCTACACCTTC.

The chain is built from TRBV3-1 and TRBJ1-4; D remains unclear. Trimming shortened V by 1 base and J by 8 bases, and 8 bases separated the two germline ends. The length of the CDR3 is 13 residues. Per germline, CDR1 LGHDT and CDR2 YNNKEL (reference sequence). DNA of the CDR3: TGTGCCAGCAGCCAAGTTGGGCCGGAAAAACTGTTTTTT. This gives the protein CASSQVGPEKLFF.

V usage is TRBV12-3 or TRBV12-4 and J usage is TRBJ2-3; 9 nucleotides match TRBD1. The CDR3 is made up of 15 amino acids. J was trimmed by 5 bases and V by 6 bases; bases with no gene match: 9. The CDR3 loop reads CASSLLGQGLDTQYF. The CDR3 nucleotides read TGTGCCAGCAGCCTACTCGGACAGGGGCTAGATACGCAGTATTTT.

The gene calls are TRBV12-3 or TRBV12-4 and TRBJ2-1; D unclear. Between the trimmed V and J ends, which lost 7 bases and 0 bases, there was a span of 7 bases. There are 13 residues in the CDR3. Written as DNA, the CDR3 is TGTGCCAGCACCCCTAGCTCCTACAATGAGCAGTTCTTC. Amino acid sequence: CASTPSSYNEQFF.

The table lists this clonotype with a count of one. The rearrangement uses TRBV12-3 or TRBV12-4 and TRBJ2-3; unclear D gene. The V gene lost 5 bases and the J gene lost 4 bases, with 10 bases spanning the gap. CDR3 size: 13 residues. This chain's CDR3 is CASSLFGSDTQYF. For the CDR3, the DNA is TGTGCCAGCAGTCTCTTTGGTTCAGATACGCAGTATTTT.

This clonotype occurred a few times. The rearrangement uses TRBV15 and TRBJ2-5; 12 positions match TRBD2. V lost 6 bases, J lost 6 bases, and 11 bases stayed unmatched. The length of the CDR3 is 16 residues. The V gene's germline CDR1 is LNHNV and CDR2 YYDKDF (reference sequence). The CDR3 DNA follows: TGTGCCACCAGTATAACTAGCGGGGGGCCGGGAAAGACCCAGTACTTC. Protein sequence: CATSITSGGPGKTQYF.

The J gene is TRBJ1-2, the V gene TRBV11-3; D might be TRBD1 (5 bases). Germline values: CDR1 SGHNT, CDR2 YENEEA. The CDR3 has 12 residues. Trimming pared 1 base from V and 8 bases from J, leaving 8 bases between. The CDR3 is CASSLGGVGYTF. For the CDR3, the DNA is TGTGCCAGCAGCTTAGGAGGGGTCGGCTACACCTTC. The complete variable domain, with remaining parts taken from reference TRBV11-3 and TRBJ1-2, reads EAGVVQSPRYKIIEKKQPVAFWCNPISGHNTLYWYLQNLGQGPELLIRYENEEAVDDSQLPKDRFSAERLKGVDSTLKIQPAELGDSAVYLCASSLGGVGYTFGSGTRLTVV.

At least ten counts were recorded for this clonotype. This rearrangement joins TRBV5-6 to TRBJ1-1, with 8 bases lining up with TRBD1. This CDR3 region has 14 residues. The germline V gene has CDR1 SGHDT and CDR2 YYEEEE. The junction had 9 bases not matched to a gene; V was cut back by 0 bases and J by 11 bases. The CDR3 DNA reads TGTGCCAGCAGCTTGGGACAGGGGACGGGTTACGCTTTCTTT. The encoded protein is CASSLGQGTGYAFF. Filled out from reference TRBV5-6 and TRBJ1-1, the complete variable domain reads DAGVTQSPTHLIKTRGQQVTLRCSPKSGHDTVSWYQQALGQGPQFIFQYYEEEERQRGNFPDRFSGHQFPNYSSELNVNALLLGDSALYLCASSLGQGTGYAFFGQGTRLTVV.

This sequence joins TRBV5-1 and TRBJ1-3; 8 nucleotides line up with TRBD1. The CDR3 runs to 15 residues. In germline, CDR1 is SGHRS, CDR2 YFSETQ. The V segment lost 4 bases and the J segment 2 bases; nucleotides outside the gene matches: 5. The CDR3 DNA is TGCGCCAGCAGCCCCGAACAGGGGGCTGGAAACACCATATATTTT. It yields the protein CASSPEQGAGNTIYF.